The 5 T cell receptor beta chains listed next were all sequenced from one sample in a study of blood T cell repertoires in COVID-19. The method was immunoSEQ multiplex PCR; TCRdb's version includes in-frame clones alone and lacks a portion of them. The profile shows 150,000 or so clones, more than 75% of them singletons. What was sequenced was peripheral blood. The receptors come from a human donor with acute or convalescent COVID-19. The donor label of this sample is uncertain.

The rearrangement joins TRBV29-1 to TRBJ2-5; no reliable D call. CDR3 length: 15 amino acids. V lost 3 bases, J lost 5 bases, and 19 bases lay in between. The germline V gene encodes CDR1 SQVTM and CDR2 ANQGSEA. Here the CDR3 DNA reads TGCAGCGTTGACTCCAGACTTGATTCGTATGAGACCCAGTACTTC. This translates into CSVDSRLDSYETQYF.

The gene calls are TRBV12-3 or TRBV12-4 and TRBJ1-3, with 7 bases identical to TRBD1. CDR3 length: 13 amino acids. J lost 8 bases, V lost 6 bases, and 7 bases had no gene match. DNA of the CDR3: TGTGCCAGCAGCCCCGGGAGGGGGCACACCATATATTTT. Residues: CASSPGRGHTIYF.

The chain employs TRBV15 and TRBJ2-7; TRBD2 matches 7 bases. The CDR3 has 17 residues. Losses at the gene ends were 0 bases for V and 4 bases for J; bases not matched to a gene: 12. The germline V gene encodes CDR1 LNHNV and CDR2 YYDKDF (reference sequence). CDR3: CATSRERGGVGPYEQYF. In nucleotides, the CDR3 is TGTGCCACCAGCAGAGAACGTGGGGGGGTCGGTCCTTACGAGCAGTACTTC.

This chain connects TRBV19 to TRBJ2-5; TRBD2 aligns across 11 bases. Looked up from germline, CDR1 is LNHDA and CDR2 is SQIVND (reference sequence). V lost 3 bases to trimming and J lost 2 bases; unmatched junction nucleotides: 8. The CDR3 extends over 17 amino acids. CDR3 sequence: CASSIRASGGPQETQYF. CDR3 sequence (DNA): TGTGCCAGTAGTATTCGAGCTAGCGGGGGGCCTCAAGAGACCCAGTACTTC. Full variable domain (rest looked up from reference TRBV19 and TRBJ2-5): DGGITQSPKYLFRKEGQNVTLSCEQNLNHDAMYWYRQDPGQGLRLIYYSQIVNDFQKGDIAEGYSVSREKKESFPLTVTSAQKNPTAFYLCASSIRASGGPQETQYFGPGTRLLVL.

The chain joins TRBV7-3 to TRBJ2-2; possibly TRBD1 for D (8 bases). Trimming pared 6 bases from V and 5 bases from J, leaving 16 bases between. The CDR3 consists of 15 residues. Looked up from germline, CDR1 is SGHTA and CDR2 is FQGTGA. The CDR3, as DNA: TGTGCCAGCAGGTCCGACAGGGGAGGGACCGGGGAGCTGTTTTTT. Its translation is CASRSDRGGTGELFF.